The 8 T cell receptor beta chains reported below all come from one sample, sequenced in a study of early T cells in non-severe SARS-CoV-2 infection. One entry per CDR3 protein results from TCRdb running MiXCR on the 5' RACE reads. The profile shows fewer than 120,000 distinct CDR3 sequences, roughly 12% of them singletons. Sequencing was performed on whole blood, taken at baseline. These receptors all stem from an adult who was a healthcare worker with PCR-confirmed SARS-CoV-2 infection or an uninfected control (not recorded which).

The genes are TRBV28 and TRBJ2-4, with D perhaps assigned TRBD1 or TRBD2 (5 bases each). Germline assignment: CDR1 MDHEN and CDR2 SYDVKM. The V end was cut by 7 bases, the J end by 9 bases, with 22 bases between. The CDR3 spans 15 residues. The CDR3 loop reads CASTPWGTLSGIQYF. The CDR3 coding sequence is TGTGCCAGCACCCCATGGGGCACTCTGAGCGGCATTCAGTACTTC.

The table lists this clonotype with a few counts. The chain combines TRBV20-1 with TRBJ1-3; no definite D call. This CDR3 region has 14 residues. Germline CDR1 and CDR2: DFQATT and SNEGSKA (reference sequence). V lost 6 bases and J lost 0, with 12 bases in between. The CDR3: CSAVDRSSGNTIYF. The DNA of the CDR3 is TGCAGTGCCGTAGATCGCAGCTCTGGAAACACCATATATTTT.

This chain joins TRBV13 and TRBJ2-7; unclear D gene. Trimming removed 1 base at V and 7 bases at J, with 14 bases between. The CDR3 is 14 amino acids. Germline loops: CDR1 PRHDT, CDR2 FYEKMQ (reference sequence). CDR3: CASSLEGPTTEQYF. DNA of the CDR3: TGTGCCAGCAGCTTAGAAGGGCCCACCACTGAGCAGTACTTC.

The chain couples TRBV7-2 to TRBJ2-3; no clear D gene. The V end lost 2 bases, the J end lost 2 bases, and 5 bases lay between the germline ends. Per germline, CDR1 SGHTA and CDR2 FQGNSA. The CDR3 consists of 13 residues. CDR3 loop: CASSLSPTDTQYF. CDR3 in DNA: TGTGCCAGCAGCTTATCCCCCACAGATACGCAGTATTTT.

This clonotype was counted ten times or more. The rearrangement joins TRBV11-3 to TRBJ1-1; maybe TRBD1 (5 bases). Trimming took off 6 bases at V and 1 base at J, with 12 bases between the two ends. The length of the CDR3 is 14 residues. CDR1 and CDR2 (germline): SGHNT, YENEEA. CDR3 nucleotides: TGTGCCAGCAGTGAGGGGATGGCGAACACTGAAGCTTTCTTT. It is translated as CASSEGMANTEAFF.

The rearrangement joins TRBV12-3 or TRBV12-4 to TRBJ1-1; 12 positions match TRBD1. The CDR3 length is 17 residues. The ends lost 6 bases at V and 8 bases at J; junction bases unmatched: 16. The CDR3 nucleotides read TGTGCCAGCAGCACCCCCGAGGGGACAGGGGGCTTTTACGAAGCTTTCTTT. This translates into CASSTPEGTGGFYEAFF.

This clonotype was seen more than once but under ten times. This chain links TRBV3-1 with TRBJ1-4; 7 bases are shared with TRBD1. Per germline, CDR1 LGHDT and CDR2 YNNKEL (reference sequence). The length of the CDR3 is 16 residues. Trimming cost V 0 bases and J 3 bases; bases outside gene matches: 4. The CDR3 protein is CASSQDRGPPNEKLFF. The CDR3 coding sequence is TGTGCCAGCAGCCAAGATAGGGGGCCGCCTAATGAAAAACTGTTTTTT.

J is TRBJ2-7 and V is TRBV3-1; TRBD1 aligns across 7 bases. CDR1 is LGHDT and CDR2 is YNNKEL in the germline V gene (reference sequence). This CDR3 contains 11 residues. The V and J ends lost 5 bases and 10 bases, in that order; junction bases with no gene match: 5. DNA for the CDR3: TGTGCCAGCAGCTTTACAGGGGAACAGTACTTC. This sequence encodes CASSFTGEQYF.